This TCR beta chain is drawn from a study of control samples from healthy donors and cancer patients. The repertoire was sequenced with immunoSEQ multiplex PCR; TCRdb's copy has only in-frame clones and lacks some. The sample consists of almost 85,000 clones, approximately 94% of them appearing once. The ends were cut back, 4 bases at V and 4 bases at J, with 12 bases in the middle. Germline assignment: CDR1 SGHRS and CDR2 YFSETQ. CDR3 length: 13 residues. The specimen sequenced was blood. This sequence was found in a woman between 18 and 29 years old in good health. V is TRBV5-1 and J is TRBJ2-7; a possible D gene is TRBD1 (5 bases). This chain's CDR3 is CASSRSQGYEQYF. For the CDR3, the DNA is TGCGCCAGCAGCCGCTCCCAGGGTTACGAGCAGTACTTC.